This TCR beta chain was documented in a study of tumor-infiltrating lymphocytes in primary liver carcinoma. Across the whole study: T1-T3 N0M0 was the stage of the tumors, which were 4.2 to 10 cm across. Study findings and constraints: Compared with tumor region pairs, tumor-adjacent and tumor-blood pairs overlapped less. Tumor top-250-clone fractions significantly exceeded those of blood (p = 0.039).

Per germline, CDR1 MNHNY and CDR2 SVGAGI (reference sequence). Trimming took off 2 bases at V and 2 bases at J, with 16 bases between the two ends. The CDR3 is 17 residues long. Constant-region priming of roughly 490 ng total RNA yielded TCR beta cDNA. Libraries covering TCR beta were generated through three nested multiplex PCR rounds (using a slightly modified ARM-PCR). Each of the first two PCR rounds ran approximately 9 cycles with TRBV1-TRBV30 forward and C-beta reverse primers. TCRdb fed the multiplex PCR reads into MiXCR, producing one record per CDR3 protein. Of some 94,000 distinct CDR3 sequences listed, more than 60% are singletons. Unsorted bulk tissue (roughly 20-34 mg) underwent RNA and DNA co-extraction. This clonotype was recorded many times. Its target is not known.

The sequence came from a woman aged 60-75 years with primary liver carcinoma and hepatitis B virus infection. The specimen was liver tumor tissue from sampling region 5. Described subset: tumor region T5, tumor centre. The chain links TRBV6-6 to TRBJ1-5, with D perhaps matching TRBD1 (6 bases). The CDR3 sequence is CASSYIPTGEGNQPQHF. In nucleotides, the CDR3 is TGTGCCAGCAGTTACATCCCGACAGGAGAGGGCAATCAGCCCCAGCATTTT.